This T cell receptor beta chain comes out of a study of shared clonotypes between healthy human individuals. The CDR3 sequence is 13 residues long. Germline V gene lookup returns CDR1 SGDLS and CDR2 YYNGEE. V was shortened by 2 bases and J by 5 bases, with 10 bases between the two germline ends. Clones were read by immunoSEQ multiplex PCR, and TCRdb kept only the in-frame ones, dropping some. The sample shows fewer than 400,000 clones, 74% of them seen only once. The sequence derives from a man under 40 in good health. Source material: memory CD4+ T cells sorted from blood. As to subset: CD45RA-negative fraction. J is TRBJ2-5 and V is TRBV9; D gene ambiguous. CDR3 DNA: TGTGCCAGCAGCGTGTACCAAAAGGAGACCCAGTACTTC. This gives the protein CASSVYQKETQYF.